Listed below are T cell receptor beta chains from one sample, sequenced in a study of response to subunit inactivated influenza vaccine. MiXCR, run by TCRdb on the RT-PCR reads, gives a single entry per CDR3 protein. This sample has around 520,000 distinct CDR3 sequences, with about 25% found just once. The input for sequencing was CD4+ T cells sorted from PBMCs, taken roughly 5 days after vaccination. All receptors derive from a man aged 45-65 years who received an inactivated influenza vaccine. CDR3s include the opening cysteine and the closing phenylalanine or tryptophan. D genes are given only for firm matches. Clone size is not always given. Where it is, it says once, few, many or a class for expanded clones.

>TRBV10-3|17|TRBJ2-3|TRBD2|NA
TGTGCCATCAGTGATTCAATGGGACTAGCTGGCACAGATACGCAGTATTTT
CAISDSMGLAGTDTQYF
>TRBV7-2|15|TRBJ1-5|NA|NA
TGTGCCAGCAGCCCCCGGGCGGGGTCCGGGCAGCCCCAGCATTTT
CASSPRAGSGQPQHF
>TRBV7-2|15|TRBJ2-7|NA|few
TGTGCCAGCTGTCTAGGGGGGGCTTTCTCCTACGAGCAGTACTTC
CASCLGGAFSYEQYF
>TRBV18|12|TRBJ2-7|NA|many
TGTGCCAGCTCACTAGTTAATTACGAGCAGTACTTC
CASSLVNYEQYF
>TRBV6-2/TRBV6-3|12|TRBJ2-1|NA|many
TGTGCCAGCACCCGCCAGGGTTTTAGGCTGTTCTTC
CASTRQGFRLFF
>TRBV10-3|14|TRBJ2-5|NA|NA
TGTGCCATCAGTGAGGGAGGAGACCAAGAGACCCAGTACTTC
CAISEGGDQETQYF
>TRBV12-5|14|TRBJ2-1|TRBD1|NA
TGTGCTAGTGGTTCGGGACAGTCTAGGGGTGAGCAGTTCTTC
CASGSGQSRGEQFF
>TRBV12-3/TRBV12-4|14|TRBJ2-1|TRBD2|NA
TGTGCCAGCAGCAAGACTAGCGGAAACAATGAGCAGTTCTTC
CASSKTSGNNEQFF
>TRBV29-1|13|TRBJ2-1|TRBD2|few
TGCAGCGTTGAGGCTAGCGGGTCACGAGAGCAGTTCTTC
CSVEASGSREQFF
>TRBV10-3|13|TRBJ2-7|NA|NA
TGTGCCATCAGGCACCTCCAAGGTAACGAGCAGTACTTC
CAIRHLQGNEQYF
>TRBV5-1|14|TRBJ2-5|NA|NA
TGCGCCAGCAGCTTGGTGGCTAGAGGAGAGACCCAGTACTTC
CASSLVARGETQYF
>TRBV4-3|18|TRBJ1-2|TRBD1|NA
TGCGCCAGCAGCCAAGTAGGATTCCGGGACAGGGTAAACTATGGCTACACCTTC
CASSQVGFRDRVNYGYTF
>TRBV12-3/TRBV12-4|15|TRBJ2-3|NA|many
TGTGCCAGCAGTTTTACAGGCAGGGCGGCAGATACGCAGTATTTT
CASSFTGRAADTQYF
>TRBV20-1|15|TRBJ1-6|TRBD1|NA
TGCAGTGCTAAGCTGGGACAGGCTAGCAATTCACCCCTCCACTTT
CSAKLGQASNSPLHF
>TRBV11-2|18|TRBJ2-1|NA|few
TGTGCCAGCAGCTTAGGGTTTGGGAGCGGAGCTTCCTACAATGAGCAGTTCTTC
CASSLGFGSGASYNEQFF
>TRBV6-2/TRBV6-3|12|TRBJ2-7|NA|NA
TGTGCCAGCAGTACTACAGGGATTCAAATTTACTTC
CASSTTGIQIYF
>TRBV3-1|16|TRBJ1-5|NA|NA
TGTGCCAGCAGCCAAGGGACAGCAACTAGCAATCAGCCCCAGCATTTT
CASSQGTATSNQPQHF
>TRBV12-3/TRBV12-4|13|TRBJ1-5|NA|many
TGTGCCAGCAGCCTTGGGATCAGTCAGCCCCAGCATTTT
CASSLGISQPQHF
>TRBV2|13|TRBJ1-1|NA|NA
TGTGCCAGCAGTGTGGCTGTGGACACTGAAGCTTTCTTT
CASSVAVDTEAFF
>TRBV4-1|16|TRBJ1-2|NA|few
TGCGCCAGCAGCTCCCAAGGGACGGCAGCTAACTATGGCTACACCTTC
CASSSQGTAANYGYTF
>TRBV14|13|TRBJ2-1|NA|NA
TGTGCCAGCAGCCGGGAGATTTGGAATGAGCAGTTCTTC
CASSREIWNEQFF
>TRBV7-2|15|TRBJ2-7|TRBD1|few
TGTGCCAGCAGCTTAGTCGGGACAGGGGGCTACGAGCAGTACTTC
CASSLVGTGGYEQYF
>TRBV6-5|15|TRBJ2-2|NA|NA
TGTGCCAGCAGTTACGTTTCGGTAAACACCGGGGAGCTGTTTTTT
CASSYVSVNTGELFF
>TRBV5-1|11|TRBJ2-5|NA|NA
TGCGCCAGCAGCTTGGATGAGACCCATTACTTC
CASSLDETHYF
>TRBV10-3|11|TRBJ2-1|NA|few
TGTGCCATCAGTGAGCATGATGAGCAGTTCTTC
CAISEHDEQFF
>TRBV9|15|TRBJ1-5|NA|NA
TGTGCCAGCAGCACCCCGGGACGGTGGGATCAGCCCCAGCATTTT
CASSTPGRWDQPQHF
>TRBV29-1|15|TRBJ2-1|TRBD2|NA
TGCAGCGTGCAATCACTAGCGAGTTTAGACAATGAGCAGTTCTTC
CSVQSLASLDNEQFF
>TRBV20-1|12|TRBJ2-5|TRBD1|few
TGCAGTGCTACGACAGGGCAGTCGACCCAGTACTTC
CSATTGQSTQYF
>TRBV20-1|14|TRBJ2-7|TRBD2|few
TGCAGTGCCCCGTCGGCTAGCGGGAACTACGAGCAGTACTTC
CSAPSASGNYEQYF
>TRBV24-1|14|TRBJ2-3|NA|NA
TGTGCCACCAGTGAGCAGACAGTTGGAGATACGCAGTATTTT
CATSEQTVGDTQYF
>TRBV7-9|14|TRBJ2-7|NA|few
TGTGCCAGCAGCTTAGGGGCAGGGATCTACGAGCAGTACTTC
CASSLGAGIYEQYF
>TRBV7-9|17|TRBJ2-3|TRBD2|few
TGTGCCAGCAGCTTAGTACTAGCGGGGGACGCCACAGATACGCAGTATTTT
CASSLVLAGDATDTQYF
>TRBV15|16|TRBJ2-3|NA|few
TGTGCCACCAGCAGGGGGGCCAGCGGGGAGGAAGATACGCAGTATTTT
CATSRGASGEEDTQYF
>TRBV29-1|12|TRBJ1-2|NA|few
TGCAGCGGGGGGACGGCACTTTATGGCTACACCTTC
CSGGTALYGYTF
>TRBV2|13|TRBJ1-1|TRBD1|NA
TGTGCCAGCAGCGCGACACAGGGGCGTGAAGCTTTCTTT
CASSATQGREAFF
>TRBV11-2|13|TRBJ1-2|NA|NA
TGTGCCAGCAGCTACGCCGGGGTGGAAAGCTACACCTTC
CASSYAGVESYTF
>TRBV5-6|13|TRBJ2-7|NA|few
TGTGCCAGCAGCTTGTTGATGAGCGACGAGCAGTACTTC
CASSLLMSDEQYF
>TRBV7-2|14|TRBJ2-2|TRBD1|few
TGTGCCAGCAGCCCCCGACAGGGGGCCAGGGAGCTGTTTTTT
CASSPRQGARELFF
>TRBV6-2/TRBV6-3|15|TRBJ2-7|TRBD1|once
TGTGCCAGCAGTTATGCCCGACAGGGGGGCTACGAGCAGTACTTC
CASSYARQGGYEQYF
>TRBV20-1|14|TRBJ1-5|NA|few
TGCAGTGCTAGTAGGGGACCGAGCAATCAGCCCCAGCATTTT
CSASRGPSNQPQHF
>TRBV20-1|14|TRBJ2-2|TRBD1|few
TGCAGTGCCAAGACAGGGGGCGCGGTCGGGGAGCTGTTTTTT
CSAKTGGAVGELFF
>TRBV6-5|14|TRBJ1-6|NA|many
TGTGCCAGCAGTTACGGGGGCCTCAATTCACCCCTCCACTTT
CASSYGGLNSPLHF
>TRBV29-1|12|TRBJ2-7|NA|NA
TGCAGCGTTGCGGCTAGTGTTTACGAGCAGTACTTC
CSVAASVYEQYF
>TRBV20-1|11|TRBJ1-2|TRBD1|NA
TGCAGTGCCACCGACAGGGGCGGCTACACCTTC
CSATDRGGYTF
>TRBV14|14|TRBJ2-2|TRBD2|NA
TGTGCCAGCAGCCAGCTAGCGGACACCGGGGAGCTGTTTTTT
CASSQLADTGELFF